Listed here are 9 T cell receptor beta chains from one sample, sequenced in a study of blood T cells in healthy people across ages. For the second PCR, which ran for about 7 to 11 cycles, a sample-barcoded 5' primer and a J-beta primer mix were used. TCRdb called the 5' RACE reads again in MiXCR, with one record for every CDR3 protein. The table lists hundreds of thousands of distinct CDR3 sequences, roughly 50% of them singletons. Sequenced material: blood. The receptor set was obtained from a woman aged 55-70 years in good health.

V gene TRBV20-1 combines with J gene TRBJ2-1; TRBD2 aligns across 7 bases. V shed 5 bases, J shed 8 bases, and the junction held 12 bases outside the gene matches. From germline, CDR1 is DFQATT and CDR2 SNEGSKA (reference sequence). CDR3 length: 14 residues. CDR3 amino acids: CSAARRLAGDEQFF. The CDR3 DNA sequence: TGCAGTGCTGCCCGCCGACTAGCAGGCGATGAGCAGTTCTTC.

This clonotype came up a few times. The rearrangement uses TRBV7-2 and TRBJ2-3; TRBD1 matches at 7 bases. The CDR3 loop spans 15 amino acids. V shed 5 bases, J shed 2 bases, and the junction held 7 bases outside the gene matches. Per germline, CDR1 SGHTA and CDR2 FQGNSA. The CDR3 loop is CASSPGQVATDTQYF. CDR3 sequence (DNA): TGTGCCAGCAGCCCAGGACAGGTTGCCACAGATACGCAGTATTTT.

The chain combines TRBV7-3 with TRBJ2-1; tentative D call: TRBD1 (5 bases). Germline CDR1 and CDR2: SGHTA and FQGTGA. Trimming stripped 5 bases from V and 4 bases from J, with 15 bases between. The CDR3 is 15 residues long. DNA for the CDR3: TGTGCCAGCAGCCCCATAGGGGCGGATTACAATGAGCAGTTCTTC. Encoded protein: CASSPIGADYNEQFF.

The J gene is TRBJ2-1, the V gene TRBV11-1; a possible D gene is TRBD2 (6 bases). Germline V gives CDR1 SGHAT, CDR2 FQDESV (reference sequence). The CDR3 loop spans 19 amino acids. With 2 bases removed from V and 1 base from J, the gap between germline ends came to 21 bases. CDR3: CASSLIPQASRGSYNEQFF. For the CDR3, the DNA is TGTGCCAGCAGCTTAATCCCCCAGGCTAGCCGGGGGTCCTACAATGAGCAGTTCTTC.

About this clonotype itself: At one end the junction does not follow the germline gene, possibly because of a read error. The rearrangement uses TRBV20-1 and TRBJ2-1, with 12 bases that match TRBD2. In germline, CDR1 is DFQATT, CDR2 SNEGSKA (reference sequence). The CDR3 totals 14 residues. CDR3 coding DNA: TGCAGTGCTAGAGCTAGCGGGAGGGACAATGAGCAGGTCTTC. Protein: CSARASGRDNEQVF.

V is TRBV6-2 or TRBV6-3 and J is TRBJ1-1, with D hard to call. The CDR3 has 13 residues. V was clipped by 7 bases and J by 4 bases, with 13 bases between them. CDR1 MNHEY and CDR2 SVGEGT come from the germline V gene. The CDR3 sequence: CASNNKVGTEAFF. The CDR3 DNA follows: TGTGCCAGCAATAATAAGGTGGGCACTGAAGCTTTCTTT.

The CDR3 nucleotides read TGTGCCAGCTCACCGCTTGGACAGGGGGCAGGAGATACGCAGTATTTT. It translates to CASSPLGQGAGDTQYF. This chain links TRBV18 with TRBJ2-3; 11 nucleotides align to TRBD1. From germline, CDR1 is KGHSH and CDR2 LQKENI. This CDR3 comprises 16 residues. With 3 bases clipped from V and 5 bases from J, the junction kept 7 bases outside the gene matches.

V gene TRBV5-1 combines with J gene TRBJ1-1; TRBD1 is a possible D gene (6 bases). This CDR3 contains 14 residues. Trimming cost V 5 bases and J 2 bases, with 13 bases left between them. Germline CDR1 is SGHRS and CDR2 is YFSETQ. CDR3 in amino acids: CASRWGRGNTEAFF. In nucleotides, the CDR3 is TGCGCCAGCAGGTGGGGGCGGGGAAACACTGAAGCTTTCTTT.

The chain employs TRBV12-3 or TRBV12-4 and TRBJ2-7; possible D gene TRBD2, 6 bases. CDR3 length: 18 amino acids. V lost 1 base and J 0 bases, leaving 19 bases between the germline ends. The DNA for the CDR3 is TGTGCCAGCAGTTTAGTCCGGGGGAGAGCTTCCAGCTCCTACGAGCAGTACTTC. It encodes CASSLVRGRASSSYEQYF.